These 7 T cell receptor beta chains were all obtained from the same sample, sequenced in a study of T cells in Graves' hyperthyroidism and ophthalmopathy. RNA transcripts yielded amplified TCR beta CDR3 regions. First-round RT-PCR with HTBI primers amplified the TCR CDR3 region. TCRdb re-derived calls from the multiplex PCR reads in MiXCR, one entry per CDR3 protein. The sample includes approximately 300,000 distinct CDR3 sequences, around 20% seen only once; the top ten take about two fifths. The sequenced sample consisted of blood. The receptors shown here come from a man aged 45 to 65 with Graves' ophthalmopathy.

This clonotype turned up a few times. The chain links TRBV9 to TRBJ2-1; D is unclear. CDR3 length: 15 amino acids. Between the trimmed V and J ends, which lost 0 bases and 5 bases, there was a span of 12 bases. Germline V CDR1 and CDR2: SGDLS, YYNGEE. The CDR3, as DNA: TGTGCCAGCAGCGTAGCTCACCGGGCCGACAATGAGCAGTTCTTC. As protein: CASSVAHRADNEQFF.

At least ten counts were recorded for this clonotype. The genes are TRBV2 and TRBJ2-5; 11 bases line up with TRBD1. V shed 4 bases, J shed 2 bases, and the junction held 3 bases outside the gene matches. The CDR3 is 15 amino acids. Germline lookup yields CDR1 SNHLY and CDR2 FYNNEI. CDR3: CASSVDRGRQETQYF. CDR3 DNA: TGTGCCAGCAGTGTGGACAGGGGGCGGCAAGAGACCCAGTACTTC.

Worth noting for this clonotype: A clone one base away is much larger, so this may be a read error. The CDR3 sequence is CASSRTSGGDGQFF. The CDR3 DNA reads as TGTGCCAGCTCCCGCACTAGCGGGGGGGATGGGCAGTTCTTC. The chain has TRBV18 and TRBJ2-1; the match to TRBD2 covers 13 bases. Trimming removed 6 bases from V and 12 bases from J; junction bases left unmatched: 8. The CDR3 is 14 amino acids. Germline-derived CDR1 and CDR2 are KGHSH and LQKENI.

This clonotype was seen ten or more times. This chain links TRBV6-2 or TRBV6-3 with TRBJ2-5; D unresolved. The germline V and J ends were trimmed by 5 bases and 2 bases, with 6 bases remaining between them. Germline values: CDR1 MNHEY, CDR2 SVGEGT. The CDR3 is 12 amino acids. As DNA, the CDR3 is TGTGCCAGCAGTACAATTCAAGAGACCCAGTACTTC. Encoded protein: CASSTIQETQYF.

In its sample, this clonotype was seen many times. The V call is TRBV12-3 or TRBV12-4, the J call TRBJ1-1; D might be TRBD1 (5 bases). This CDR3 region has 13 residues. Between the trimmed V and J ends, which lost 3 bases and 1 base, there was a span of 6 bases. CDR3 residues: CASSFGANTEAFF. The DNA for the CDR3 is TGTGCCAGCAGTTTTGGGGCGAACACTGAAGCTTTCTTT.

This clonotype came up a few times. CDR3 bases: TGTGCCAGCAGTTTGACAGGAGAGGATGGCTACACCTTC. This codes for CASSLTGEDGYTF. The V call is TRBV27, the J call TRBJ1-2; tentative D call: TRBD1 (6 bases). The length of the CDR3 is 13 residues. Trimming removed 3 bases at V and 6 bases at J, with 11 bases between. Germline assignment: CDR1 MNHEY and CDR2 SMNVEV (reference sequence).

This clonotype was recorded a few times. The chain is built from TRBV10-3 and TRBJ2-1; 7 bases agree with TRBD2. The ends lost 9 bases at V and 6 bases at J; junction bases unmatched: 5. There are 12 residues in the CDR3. The germline CDR1 and CDR2 sequences are ENHRY and SYGVKD. Here the CDR3 reads CAIEGGSNEQFF. The DNA of the CDR3 is TGTGCCATAGAGGGCGGGAGCAATGAGCAGTTCTTC.